This entry lists 26 T cell receptor beta chains sequenced from one sample in a study of T cell responses to AZD1222 COVID-19 vaccine. Using immunoSEQ multiplex PCR, the repertoire was profiled, and TCRdb retains in-frame clones only, with some absent. The sample carries 100,000 or so clones, 82% recorded once. The material sequenced was peripheral blood, taken on day 0 of AZD1222 vaccination. The receptors were sampled from an adult in good health.

This clone was found once. The gene calls are TRBV11-2 and TRBJ1-2; 9 bases fit TRBD1. The ends lost 8 bases at V and 7 bases at J; junction bases unmatched: 8. Germline V gene sequence: CDR1 SGHAT, CDR2 FQNNGV. The CDR3 length is 13 residues. CDR3 DNA sequence: TGTGCCAGCGGGGGGACAGGGAGGGGTGGCTACACCTTC. It is translated as CASGGTGRGGYTF.

This clone was seen a handful of times. The chain has TRBV6-1 and TRBJ1-2; D uncertain. The CDR3 is made up of 14 amino acids. The V and J ends lost 0 bases and 8 bases respectively, with 13 bases between them. Germline loops: CDR1 MNHNS, CDR2 SASEGT. DNA for the CDR3: TGTGCCAGCAGTGAAGCGAGGACTTCGTGGGGCTACACCTTC. Protein product: CASSEARTSWGYTF.

At least ten counts were recorded for this clone. V gene TRBV11-2 combines with J gene TRBJ1-6; tentative D call: TRBD1 (6 bases). The CDR3 covers 14 residues. Germline CDR1 is SGHAT and CDR2 is FQNNGV. Trimming left V 5 bases short and J 5 bases short, with 10 bases between. CDR3 loop: CASSTRGNNSPLHF. The CDR3 bases are TGTGCCAGCAGCACCAGGGGAAATAATTCACCCCTCCACTTT.

V gene TRBV19 combines with J gene TRBJ2-7; D might be TRBD1 (6 bases). Germline-derived CDR1 and CDR2 are LNHDA and SQIVND (reference sequence). CDR3 length equals 13 residues. The V gene lost 8 bases and the J gene lost 5 bases, with 16 bases spanning the gap. CDR3 DNA sequence: TGTGCCAGTTCAGTCGGGACACACGACGAGCAGTACTTC. Protein sequence: CASSVGTHDEQYF.

The chain joins TRBV6-5 to TRBJ2-1; 8 nucleotides align to TRBD2. V dropped 11 bases and J dropped 1; count of bases not matched to a gene: 10. The length of the CDR3 is 15 residues. Per the germline V gene, CDR1 is MNHEY and CDR2 is SVGAGI. The DNA of the CDR3 is TGTGCCGTGCTCTCCAGCGGGGGATCCTACAATGAGCAGTTCTTC. Protein product: CAVLSSGGSYNEQFF.

This clone was observed a few times. V gene TRBV9 combines with J gene TRBJ1-4; the D gene is possibly TRBD1 (6 bases). The CDR3 is 13 residues long. V lost 2 bases and J lost 12, with 14 bases in between. Per germline, CDR1 SGDLS and CDR2 YYNGEE. CDR3 in amino acids: CASSVEQGGELFF. DNA of the CDR3: TGTGCCAGCAGCGTCGAACAGGGAGGGGAACTGTTTTTT.

V usage is TRBV6-2 or TRBV6-3 and J usage is TRBJ2-7, with TRBD2 matching over 7 bases. CDR3 length: 18 residues. CDR1 is MNHEY, CDR2 SVGEGT, per germline. Losses at the gene ends were 3 bases for V and 2 bases for J; bases not matched to a gene: 16. The CDR3 DNA is TGTGCCAGCAGTTATTCCCCGAGACTCGGGGGGACCACCTACGAGCAGTACTTC. This encodes CASSYSPRLGGTTYEQYF.

CDR3 region: CASSPRDRVTYGYTF. The DNA of the CDR3 is TGTGCCAGTAGCCCGAGAGACAGGGTTACGTATGGCTACACCTTC. V and J are TRBV19 and TRBJ1-2; TRBD1 agrees at 7 bases. Germline CDR1 is LNHDA and CDR2 is SQIVND (reference sequence). J lost 5 bases, V lost 6 bases, and 12 bases had no gene match. CDR3 length: 15 residues.

The chain carries TRBV11-2 and TRBJ2-7; 8 nucleotides line up with TRBD2. Germline V CDR1 and CDR2: SGHAT, FQNNGV. V gave up 2 bases and J gave up 2 bases; unmatched junction bases: 2. This CDR3 has 14 residues. CDR3 nucleotides: TGTGCCAGCAGCTTAAGAGCGGGGGCCTACGAGCAGTACTTC. It encodes CASSLRAGAYEQYF.

In its sample, this clone was seen once. This chain uses TRBV12-3 or TRBV12-4 with TRBJ1-1; D is possibly TRBD1 (6 bases). The CDR3 has 13 residues. The V gene lost 5 bases and the J gene lost 4 bases, with 11 bases spanning the gap. CDR3: CASSQGQLTEAFF. In nucleotides, the CDR3 is TGTGCCAGCAGTCAAGGACAGCTCACTGAAGCTTTCTTT.

The J gene is TRBJ1-3, the V gene TRBV2; D call uncertain. The ends were cut back, 4 bases at V and 0 bases at J, with 7 bases in the middle. This CDR3 comprises 14 residues. Germline loops: CDR1 SNHLY, CDR2 FYNNEI. This chain's CDR3 is CASSAGYSGNTIYF. In DNA form, the CDR3 reads TGTGCCAGCAGTGCTGGCTACTCTGGAAACACCATATATTTT.

The CDR3 sequence: CAWGDSLNQPQHF. In DNA, the CDR3 is TGTGCCTGGGGAGACTCCCTCAATCAGCCCCAGCATTTT. J is TRBJ1-5 and V is TRBV30, with no clear D. The CDR3 is made up of 13 amino acids. Germline V gives CDR1 GTSNPN, CDR2 SVGIG (reference sequence). V was trimmed by 5 bases and J by 3 bases, leaving 11 bases between them.

The chain is built from TRBV13 and TRBJ1-5, with TRBD1 as a possible D gene (5 bases). Trimming stripped 5 bases from V and 2 bases from J, with 19 bases between. Germline V gene data show CDR1 as PRHDT and CDR2 as FYEKMQ (reference sequence). CDR3 length equals 17 residues. The chain's CDR3 is CASSPPGGAVGNQPQHF. The CDR3 bases are TGTGCCAGCAGCCCCCCGGGAGGGGCGGTGGGCAATCAGCCCCAGCATTTT.

This chain joins TRBV4-3 and TRBJ2-1; D not resolved. V lost 1 base, J lost 0 bases, and 7 bases lay in between. In germline, CDR1 is LGHNA, CDR2 YSLEER. The CDR3 contains 15 residues. Here the CDR3 reads CASSQGRSSYNEQFF. CDR3 DNA sequence: TGCGCCAGCAGCCAAGGGCGGAGCTCCTACAATGAGCAGTTCTTC.

This chain uses TRBV5-6 with TRBJ2-1; TRBD2 matches 8 bases. V was clipped by 4 bases and J by 2 bases; unmatched bases: 11. Germline CDR1 SGHDT, CDR2 YYEEEE. This CDR3 contains 17 residues. Here the CDR3 reads CASSLRGIAGTYNEQFF. Here the CDR3 DNA reads TGTGCCAGCAGCCTGCGGGGGATAGCGGGGACCTACAATGAGCAGTTCTTC.

This chain links TRBV30 with TRBJ1-4; D gene ambiguous. V lost 1 base to trimming and J lost 7 bases, with 7 bases between them. The length of the CDR3 is 12 residues. Germline V gene lookup returns CDR1 GTSNPN and CDR2 SVGIG (reference sequence). The CDR3 here is CAWSEGGEKLFF. In DNA form, the CDR3 reads TGTGCCTGGAGTGAAGGAGGTGAAAAACTGTTTTTT.

This clone has only one observation. V usage is TRBV11-2 and J usage is TRBJ1-3, with D possibly TRBD1 on 6 matching bases. Germline CDR1 and CDR2: SGHAT and FQNNGV. The germline V and J ends were trimmed by 5 bases and 6 bases, with 11 bases remaining between them. This CDR3 spans 13 amino acids. The chain's CDR3 is CASSIGQTNTIYF. CDR3 sequence (DNA): TGTGCCAGCAGCATCGGACAGACAAACACCATATATTTT.

The rearrangement uses TRBV15 and TRBJ2-2; D unclear. The V end lost 0 bases, the J end lost 3 bases, and 5 bases lay between the germline ends. Germline CDR1 is LNHNV and CDR2 is YYDKDF (reference sequence). The CDR3 covers 14 residues. The CDR3 nucleotides are TGTGCCACCAGCAGAGATGGTTACACCGGGGAGCTGTTTTTT. Amino acid sequence: CATSRDGYTGELFF.

The chain joins TRBV19 to TRBJ2-7; 8 bases agree with TRBD1. CDR3 length equals 15 residues. Germline CDR1 is LNHDA and CDR2 is SQIVND (reference sequence). J gave up 6 bases and V 2 bases, and 9 bases lay outside the gene matches. DNA for the CDR3: TGTGCCAGTAGTATAACAGGACAGGGCATGATCGAGCAGTACTTC. This sequence encodes CASSITGQGMIEQYF.

The genes are TRBV3-1 (or the pseudogene TRBV3-2) and TRBJ1-1; 7 nucleotides align to TRBD1. Germline lookup yields CDR1 LGHDT and CDR2 YNNKEL (reference sequence). This CDR3 is built from 14 residues. The J segment lost 1 base and the V segment lost 3 bases, leaving 2 bases of the junction unmatched. CDR3 nucleotides: TGTGCCAGCAGCCAGCGGACAGGGAACACTGAAGCTTTCTTT. Translating gives CASSQRTGNTEAFF.

The chain combines TRBV4-2 with TRBJ2-5; the D gene is possibly TRBD1 (6 bases). The germline V gene has CDR1 LGHNA and CDR2 YNFKEQ. Between the trimmed V and J ends, which lost 4 bases and 2 bases, there was a span of 14 bases. The CDR3 spans 15 residues. The CDR3 region has the DNA TGTGCCAGCAGCCTCGGAATAGGGGGACAAGAGACCCAGTACTTC. It specifies CASSLGIGGQETQYF.

This chain connects TRBV13 to TRBJ2-7; the D gene is possibly TRBD2 (6 bases). This CDR3 has 13 amino acids. CDR1 is PRHDT and CDR2 is FYEKMQ in the germline V gene (reference sequence). Trimming pared 0 bases from V and 4 bases from J, leaving 7 bases between. CDR3 nucleotide sequence: TGTGCCAGCAGCTTAGGCAGCGGGTACGAGCAGTACTTC. This gives the protein CASSLGSGYEQYF.

The rearrangement joins TRBV6-5 to TRBJ1-6; D possibly corresponds to TRBD1 (5 bases). V shed 0 bases and J shed 6 bases, with 12 bases lying between them. CDR1 and CDR2 from the germline V gene are MNHEY and SVGAGI. This CDR3 has 16 residues. The CDR3 region is CASSYSHPRGNSPLHF. The CDR3 DNA reads TGTGCCAGCAGTTACTCCCACCCTAGGGGTAATTCACCCCTCCACTTT.

The J gene is TRBJ1-4, the V gene TRBV2, with D unclear. The CDR3 covers 13 residues. Germline assignment: CDR1 SNHLY and CDR2 FYNNEI. The V end was cut by 8 bases, the J end by 3 bases, with 10 bases between. Written as DNA, the CDR3 is TGTGCCAGCCTAATTCAGGCTAATGAAAAACTGTTTTTT. This encodes CASLIQANEKLFF.

The chain links TRBV6-5 to TRBJ2-7; possible D gene TRBD2, 6 bases. Germline CDR1 and CDR2: MNHEY and SVGAGI. The CDR3 extends over 14 amino acids. Between the trimmed V and J ends, which lost 0 bases and 6 bases, there was a span of 12 bases. CDR3 region: CASSYSAGGTEQYF. CDR3 nucleotides: TGTGCCAGCAGTTACTCGGCAGGAGGGACCGAGCAGTACTTC.

In its sample, this clone was seen once. The V gene is TRBV12-3 or TRBV12-4, the J gene TRBJ1-1, with a weak D call TRBD1 (5 bases). V shed 6 bases and J shed 8 bases, with 13 bases lying between them. The CDR3 sequence is 12 residues long. The CDR3 sequence is CASSSGYREAFF. CDR3 nucleotide sequence: TGTGCCAGCAGCTCTGGGTACAGGGAAGCTTTCTTT.